This section outlines one T cell receptor beta chain sequence together with its context. This sample was included in a study of control samples from healthy donors and cancer patients. Assay used: immunoSEQ multiplex PCR; TCRdb lists only in-frame clones, some missing. The sample holds 110,000 to 150,000 clones; 75% to 90% are singletons and the top ten take about 4.9%. CDR1 SGHDT and CDR2 YYEEEE come from the germline V gene. The length of the CDR3 is 17 residues. The ends lost 1 base at V and 8 bases at J; junction bases unmatched: 13. Sequencing was done on a sample of blood. This chain joins TRBV5-6 and TRBJ1-4; 8 positions agree with TRBD1. The sequence was collected from a man in his thirties or forties in good health. CDR3: CASSLIPGQGAGEKLFF. CDR3 coding DNA: TGTGCCAGCAGCTTGATTCCTGGACAGGGCGCGGGCGAAAAACTGTTTTTT.